This entry describes one T cell receptor beta chain. Its antigen is not identified. TCRdb re-derived calls from the reads in MiXCR, one entry per CDR3 protein. Of 200,000 or so distinct CDR3 sequences in the sample, approximately 28% were seen once. These data originate in a study of T cell repertoires in cytomegalovirus infection. Across the whole study: Public TCR beta signatures were indicative of both CMV infection and a matching HLA type.

Study-wide results and limits: The cumulative frequency of public TCR beta families distinguished individuals who carried CMV together with the relevant HLA. In two of eight donors, the top clonotype was HLA-C-restricted CMV-specific.

The receptor was derived from a human donor in good health (CMV status not recorded). Some clones in this sample may be carry-over from other donors' samples. The source material was PBMCs.

CDR3 coding DNA: TGTGCCAGCAACTCCGGGGCCGAACCCTATTCACCCCTCCACTTT. This translates into CASNSGAEPYSPLHF. This chain joins TRBV2 and TRBJ1-6, with a possible D match to TRBD1 (5 bases). CDR1 and CDR2 (germline): SNHLY, FYNNEI. This CDR3 region has 15 residues. V was clipped by 7 bases and J by 8 bases, with 18 bases between them.